This T cell receptor beta chain derives from a study of blood T cells in healthy people across ages. This clonotype appeared a few times. Germline loops: CDR1 LGHDT, CDR2 YNNKEL (reference sequence). The CDR3 is 13 residues long. Sample donors were healthy Caucasian individuals that came from Russia, aged roughly 6 to 95. Total RNA extraction produced at least 5.5 micrograms (per sample) for the study. A second PCR of about 6 to 12 cycles used a sample-barcoded 5' primer and a J-beta primer mix. A tag from a template-switch adaptor with 12 random nucleotides marked each cDNA molecule. The study obtained at least 3 million CDR3-containing paired-end reads from every sample. TCRdb re-derived calls from the 5' RACE reads in MiXCR, one entry per CDR3 protein. The table includes 780,000 or so distinct CDR3 sequences, about 61% detected once.

Source material: blood. This clonotype was obtained from a man aged 35 to 55 in good health. This rearrangement joins TRBV3-1 to TRBJ2-5; D remains ambiguous. The DNA end is a closer match to TRBJ2-7, so the J assignment may be wrong. CDR3 in amino acids: CASSQEVGREQYF. The CDR3 bases are TGTGCCAGCAGCCAAGAGGTCGGACGCGAGCAGTACTTC.